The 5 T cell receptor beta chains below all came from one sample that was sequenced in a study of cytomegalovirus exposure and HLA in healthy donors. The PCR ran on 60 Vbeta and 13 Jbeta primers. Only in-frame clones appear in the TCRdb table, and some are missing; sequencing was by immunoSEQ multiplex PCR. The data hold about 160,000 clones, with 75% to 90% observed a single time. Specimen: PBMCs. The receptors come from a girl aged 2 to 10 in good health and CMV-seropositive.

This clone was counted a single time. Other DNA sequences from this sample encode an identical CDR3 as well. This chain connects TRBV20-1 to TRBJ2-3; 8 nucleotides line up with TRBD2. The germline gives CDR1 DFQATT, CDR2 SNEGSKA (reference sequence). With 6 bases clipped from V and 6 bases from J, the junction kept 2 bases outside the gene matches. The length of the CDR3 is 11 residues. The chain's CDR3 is CSAPGGDTQYF. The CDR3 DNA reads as TGCAGTGCACCGGGAGGGGATACGCAGTATTTT.

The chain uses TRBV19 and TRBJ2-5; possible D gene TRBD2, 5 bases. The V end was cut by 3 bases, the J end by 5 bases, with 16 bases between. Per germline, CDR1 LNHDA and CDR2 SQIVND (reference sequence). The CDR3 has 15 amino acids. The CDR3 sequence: CASSIGGAAMETQYF. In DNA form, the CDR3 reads TGTGCCAGTAGTATTGGTGGAGCGGCGATGGAGACCCAGTACTTC.

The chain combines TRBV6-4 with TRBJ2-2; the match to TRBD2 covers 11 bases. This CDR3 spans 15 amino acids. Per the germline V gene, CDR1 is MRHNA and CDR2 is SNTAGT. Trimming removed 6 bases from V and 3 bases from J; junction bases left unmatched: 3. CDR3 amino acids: CASSQLAGDTGELFF. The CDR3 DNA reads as TGTGCCAGCAGCCAACTAGCGGGAGACACCGGGGAGCTGTTTTTT.

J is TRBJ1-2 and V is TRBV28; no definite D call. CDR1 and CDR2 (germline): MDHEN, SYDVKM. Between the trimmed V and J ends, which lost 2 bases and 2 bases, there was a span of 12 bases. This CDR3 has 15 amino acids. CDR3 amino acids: CASSLDTVGNYGYTF. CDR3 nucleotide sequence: TGTGCCAGCAGTTTAGATACAGTGGGCAACTATGGCTACACCTTC.

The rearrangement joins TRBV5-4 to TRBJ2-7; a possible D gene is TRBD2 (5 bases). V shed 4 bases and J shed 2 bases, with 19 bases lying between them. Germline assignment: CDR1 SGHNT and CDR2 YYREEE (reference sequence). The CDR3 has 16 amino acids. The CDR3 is CASSPRSKRAAYEQYF. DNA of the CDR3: TGTGCCAGCAGCCCGCGCTCGAAGAGGGCGGCCTACGAGCAGTACTTC.